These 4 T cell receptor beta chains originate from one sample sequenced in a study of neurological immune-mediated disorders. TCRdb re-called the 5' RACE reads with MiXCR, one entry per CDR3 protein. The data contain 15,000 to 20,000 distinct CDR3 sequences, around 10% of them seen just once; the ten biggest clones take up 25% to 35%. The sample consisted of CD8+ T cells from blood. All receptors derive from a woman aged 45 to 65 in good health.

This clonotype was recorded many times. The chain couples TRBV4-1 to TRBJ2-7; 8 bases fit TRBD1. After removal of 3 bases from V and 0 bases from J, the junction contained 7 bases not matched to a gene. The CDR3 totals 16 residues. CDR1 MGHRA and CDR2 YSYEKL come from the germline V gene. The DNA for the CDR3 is TGCGCCAGCAGCCAGGTGGGACAGGCCTTCTCCTACGAGCAGTACTTC. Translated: CASSQVGQAFSYEQYF.

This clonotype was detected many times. The CDR3 DNA reads TGCAGCGTCCAAGACAGGTCCGGGGAGCTGTTTTTT. Translated: CSVQDRSGELFF. The gene calls are TRBV29-1 and TRBJ2-2; tentative D call: TRBD1 (6 bases). Germline V gene data show CDR1 as SQVTM and CDR2 as ANQGSEA. CDR3 length: 12 residues. Trimming removed 6 bases at V and 6 bases at J, with 11 bases between.

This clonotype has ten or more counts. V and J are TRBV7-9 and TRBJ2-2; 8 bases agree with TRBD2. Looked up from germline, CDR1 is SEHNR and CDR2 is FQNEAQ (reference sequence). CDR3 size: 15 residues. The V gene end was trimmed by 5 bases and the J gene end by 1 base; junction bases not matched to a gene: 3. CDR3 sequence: CASSPTSGNTGELFF. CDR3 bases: TGTGCCAGCAGCCCCACTAGCGGGAACACCGGGGAGCTGTTTTTT.

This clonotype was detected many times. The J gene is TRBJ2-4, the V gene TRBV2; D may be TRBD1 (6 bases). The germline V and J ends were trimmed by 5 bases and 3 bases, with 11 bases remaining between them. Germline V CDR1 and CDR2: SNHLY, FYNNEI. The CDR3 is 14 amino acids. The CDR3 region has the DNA TGTGCCAGCAGTTGGACAGATGACAAAAACATTCAGTACTTC. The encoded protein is CASSWTDDKNIQYF.